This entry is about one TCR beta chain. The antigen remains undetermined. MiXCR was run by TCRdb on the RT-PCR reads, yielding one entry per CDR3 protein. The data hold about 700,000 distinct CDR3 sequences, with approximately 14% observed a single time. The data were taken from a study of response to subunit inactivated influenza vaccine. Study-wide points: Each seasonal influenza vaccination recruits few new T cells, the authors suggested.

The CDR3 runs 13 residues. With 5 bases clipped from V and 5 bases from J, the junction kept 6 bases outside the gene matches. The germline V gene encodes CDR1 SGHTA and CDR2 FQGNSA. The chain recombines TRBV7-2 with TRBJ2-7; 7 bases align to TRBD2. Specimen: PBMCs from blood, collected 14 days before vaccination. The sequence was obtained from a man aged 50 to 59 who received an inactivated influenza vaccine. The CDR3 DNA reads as TGTGCCAGCAGCCGCGGGGGTTGGGACGAGCAGTACTTC. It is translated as CASSRGGWDEQYF.